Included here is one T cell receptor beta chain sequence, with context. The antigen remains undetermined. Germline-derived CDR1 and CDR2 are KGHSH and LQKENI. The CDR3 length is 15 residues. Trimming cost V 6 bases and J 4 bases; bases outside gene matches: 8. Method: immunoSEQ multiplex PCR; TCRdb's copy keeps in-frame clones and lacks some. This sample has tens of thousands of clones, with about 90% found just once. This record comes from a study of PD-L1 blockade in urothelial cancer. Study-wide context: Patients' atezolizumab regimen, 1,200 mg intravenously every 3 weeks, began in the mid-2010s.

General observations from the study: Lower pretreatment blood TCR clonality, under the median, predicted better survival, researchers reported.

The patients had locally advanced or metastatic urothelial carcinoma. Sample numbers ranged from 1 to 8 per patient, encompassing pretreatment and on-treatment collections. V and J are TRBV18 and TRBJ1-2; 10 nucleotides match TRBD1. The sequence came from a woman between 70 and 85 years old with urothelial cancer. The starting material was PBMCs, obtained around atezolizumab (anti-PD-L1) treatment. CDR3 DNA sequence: TGTGCCAGCTCGCCGATCGGGACAGGGGTCTATGGCTACACCTTC. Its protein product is CASSPIGTGVYGYTF.